The rows below give T cell receptor beta chains drawn from one sample of a study of T cells after yellow fever vaccination. One entry per CDR3 protein results from TCRdb running MiXCR on the 5' RACE reads. The sample consists of a few hundred thousand distinct CDR3 sequences, under 7.5% of them appearing once. The sequencing here drew on PBMCs, taken 5 days after the yellow fever booster vaccination. The receptors derive from a man aged 25 to 45 who received the YFV17D yellow fever vaccine. CDR3s include the opening cysteine and the closing phenylalanine or tryptophan. A D gene is named only where the DNA matches it firmly. Size tells how often a clone was seen (once, few, many) or the class of an expanded clone, and some rows leave it out.

j_gene,d_gene,len,abundance,v_gene,CDR3nt,CDR3aa
TRBJ2-4,.,13,many,TRBV5-6,TGTGCCAGCAGCCAAAGGGGGGAAAACATTCAGTACTTC,CASSQRGENIQYF
TRBJ2-4,.,15,many,TRBV20-1,TGCAGTGCTAGAGATCCTACCTTAGCCAAAAACATTCAGTACTTC,CSARDPTLAKNIQYF
TRBJ2-1,.,12,many,TRBV28,TGTGCCAGCGGTAGCTCCTACAATGAGCAGTTCTTC,CASGSSYNEQFF
TRBJ2-1,.,17,.,TRBV21-1,TGTGCCAGCAGCAAAGACCATGGGACAGGGGTCTTCTGTGAGCAGTTCTTC,CASSKDHGTGVFCEQFF
TRBJ2-3,TRBD1,16,.,TRBV24-1,TGTGCCACCAGACGAGACTCGGGACAGCACACAGATACGCAGTATTTT,CATRRDSGQHTDTQYF
TRBJ2-1,.,15,few,TRBV12-3/TRBV12-4,TGTGCCAGCAGTCCCAGACTCGTCTCCTACAATGAGCAGTTCTTC,CASSPRLVSYNEQFF
TRBJ2-3,.,10,few,TRBV28,TGTGCCAGCAGTAGAAATACGCAGTATTTT,CASSRNTQYF
TRBJ2-1,.,16,few,TRBV11-2,TGTGCCAGCAGCGTCTGGGGAGTAGCCTCCTACAATGAGCAGTTCTTC,CASSVWGVASYNEQFF
TRBJ2-1,.,17,many,TRBV30,TGTGCCTGGAGCATTTCGGGATTCGGGAGTCGGCGAAATGAGCAGTTCTTC,CAWSISGFGSRRNEQFF
TRBJ2-5,.,14,many,TRBV12-3/TRBV12-4,TGTGCCAGCAGGTTGCAGCCTAACCAAGAGACCCAGTACTTC,CASRLQPNQETQYF
TRBJ2-3,.,16,few,TRBV10-1,TGCGCCAGCAGTAAAGGTGGGAGGCTTGGGACAGATACGCAGTATTTT,CASSKGGRLGTDTQYF
TRBJ2-7,TRBD2,15,.,TRBV12-3/TRBV12-4,TGTGCCAGCAGTCCCCGTAGCGGGAAATCCTACGAGCAGTACTTC,CASSPRSGKSYEQYF
TRBJ2-1,TRBD1,17,many,TRBV7-8,TGTGCCAGCAGCCCCGGGACAGGGGGAATAGTTAGCAATGAGCAGTTCTTC,CASSPGTGGIVSNEQFF
TRBJ2-1,TRBD2,18,.,TRBV14,TGTGCCAGCAGCCAAGGCCAACATCGTCTAGCGGGGTACAATGAGCAGTTCTTC,CASSQGQHRLAGYNEQFF
TRBJ2-1,.,12,.,TRBV5-1,TGCGCCAGCAGCCCGGGGCTGGATGAGCAGTTCTTC,CASSPGLDEQFF
TRBJ1-5,.,15,.,TRBV19,TGTGCCAGTAGTGGCGGCAGGGGACGCGATCAGCCCCAGCATTTT,CASSGGRGRDQPQHF
TRBJ2-2,.,15,many,TRBV6-4,TGTGCCAGCAGTATCCAGGGGGGAAGCACCGGGGAGCTGTTTTTT,CASSIQGGSTGELFF
TRBJ2-7,.,14,.,TRBV2,TGTGCCAGCAGTGAAGTTGTCAGTACCTACGAGCAGTACTTC,CASSEVVSTYEQYF
TRBJ2-5,.,16,many,TRBV7-2,TGTGCCAGCAGCCCGTGGGGACCTCTGGCGCAAGAGACCCAGTACTTC,CASSPWGPLAQETQYF
TRBJ2-7,.,14,many,TRBV28,TGTGCCAGCAGTTTGAGGATGCCAGCCTACGAGCAGTACTTC,CASSLRMPAYEQYF
TRBJ2-1,.,14,many,TRBV10-2,TGCGCCAGCAGGGGCGGGCCGCTCGGCGGGGAGCAGTTCTTC,CASRGGPLGGEQFF